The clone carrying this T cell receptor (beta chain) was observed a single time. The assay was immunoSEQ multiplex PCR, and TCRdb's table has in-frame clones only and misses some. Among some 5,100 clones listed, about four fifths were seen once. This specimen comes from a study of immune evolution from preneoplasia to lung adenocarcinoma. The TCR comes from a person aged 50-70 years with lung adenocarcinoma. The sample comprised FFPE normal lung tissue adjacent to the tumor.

The CDR3, as DNA: TGTGCCAGCAGTGAAGGGGACTCTATGGGGCATTTT. Its translation is CASSEGDSMGHF. V is TRBV2 and J is TRBJ1-5, with D possibly TRBD1 on 5 matching bases. In germline, CDR1 is SNHLY, CDR2 FYNNEI. Trimming shortened V by 1 base and J by 15 bases, and 13 bases separated the two germline ends. The CDR3 length is 12 residues.